The 6 T cell receptor beta chains in this list originate from one sample, sequenced in a study of T cells in Graves' hyperthyroidism and ophthalmopathy (dated 2019 in TCRdb). The method behind the library was multiplex PCR. Sequencer: Illumina HiSeq 2000. The TCR beta CDR3 regions were amplified from the RNA transcripts. For the first round of RT-PCR on the TCR CDR3, the HTBI primer set was used together with the Qiagen OneStep RT-PCR kit. The public reads were reprocessed in TCRdb via fastp at Q25 and MiXCR, keeping in-frame beta chains. Duplicate CDR3 protein sequences are folded into a single record with the most common DNA and genes. The sample table holds 400,000 to 550,000 distinct CDR3 sequences, of which under 15% were seen once. The ten largest clonotypes hold 15% to 20% of the sample. The specimen was blood. The source of these receptors is a woman between 18 and 29 years old with Graves' hyperthyroidism.

This clonotype was counted many times. V and J are TRBV20-1 and TRBJ1-4; no clear D. V shed 4 bases and J shed 0 bases, with 6 bases lying between them. CDR3 length: 13 residues. Germline assignment: CDR1 DFQATT and CDR2 SNEGSKA (reference sequence). The CDR3 coding sequence is TGCAGTGCTAAGTCTGCAACTAATGAAAAACTGTTTTTT. Amino acids: CSAKSATNEKLFF.

This clonotype was seen repeatedly, ten times or more. The chain is built from TRBV18 and TRBJ2-5; D is possibly TRBD2 (5 bases). V lost 2 bases and J 8 bases, leaving 9 bases between the germline ends. The CDR3 runs 12 residues. Germline CDR1 reads KGHSH; CDR2 reads LQKENI. CDR3 in DNA: TGTGCCAGCTCACCAGGAGGCCAAACCCAGTACTTC. Its protein is CASSPGGQTQYF.

This clonotype was picked up many times. This rearrangement joins TRBV12-3 or TRBV12-4 to TRBJ2-5, with D tentatively TRBD2 (6 bases). The V end lost 5 bases, the J end lost 2 bases, and 12 bases lay between the germline ends. The CDR3 is made up of 14 amino acids. CDR3 sequence (DNA): TGTGCCAGCAGTGGGACGGGAGAACAAGAGACCCAGTACTTC. Protein sequence: CASSGTGEQETQYF.

This clonotype was observed a handful of times. V usage is TRBV10-3 and J usage is TRBJ1-1; D ambiguous. V was shortened by 6 bases and J by 1 base, with 6 bases between the two germline ends. Germline values: CDR1 ENHRY, CDR2 SYGVKD. The CDR3 sequence is 12 residues long. The CDR3: CAISPSNTEAFF. The CDR3 DNA is TGTGCCATCAGCCCCTCGAACACTGAAGCTTTCTTT.

This clonotype has ten or more counts. V gene TRBV2 combines with J gene TRBJ1-2, with 7 bases aligning to TRBD1. The CDR3 is made up of 14 amino acids. Per germline, CDR1 SNHLY and CDR2 FYNNEI. V trimming: 6 bases; J trimming: 1 base; junction bases outside the gene matches: 5. CDR3 DNA sequence: TGTGCCAGCAGGAGAACAGGGGATAACTATGGCTACACCTTC. Its protein product is CASRRTGDNYGYTF.

V usage is TRBV12-3 or TRBV12-4 and J usage is TRBJ1-1; 8 nucleotides agree with TRBD1. This CDR3 has 15 residues. V trimming: 7 bases; J trimming: 5 bases; junction bases outside the gene matches: 12. The CDR3 DNA reads TGTGCCAGCATTGACGATGGACAGGGATCTACTGAAGCTTTCTTT. This codes for CASIDDGQGSTEAFF.